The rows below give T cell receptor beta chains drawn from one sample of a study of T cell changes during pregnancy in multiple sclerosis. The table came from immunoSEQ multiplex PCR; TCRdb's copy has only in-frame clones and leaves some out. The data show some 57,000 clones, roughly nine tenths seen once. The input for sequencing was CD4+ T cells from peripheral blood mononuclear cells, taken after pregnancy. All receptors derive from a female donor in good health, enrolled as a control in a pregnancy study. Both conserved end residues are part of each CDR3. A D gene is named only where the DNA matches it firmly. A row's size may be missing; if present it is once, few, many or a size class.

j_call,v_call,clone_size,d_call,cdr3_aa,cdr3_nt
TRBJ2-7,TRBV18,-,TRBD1,CASSSLGQEEQYF,TGTGCCAGCTCATCCTTAGGACAGGAGGAGCAGTACTTC
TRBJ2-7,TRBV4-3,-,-,CASSQEKESVQYF,TGCGCCAGCAGCCAAGAAAAAGAGTCCGTGCAGTACTTC
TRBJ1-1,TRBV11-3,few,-,CASSSQGNTEAFF,TGTGCCAGCAGTTCACAGGGGAACACTGAAGCTTTCTTT
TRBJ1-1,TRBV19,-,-,CASSIIGRGGRGQSTEAFF,TGTGCCAGTAGTATTATTGGACGAGGGGGACGAGGCCAGAGCACTGAAGCTTTCTTT
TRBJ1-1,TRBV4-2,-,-,CASSQDLTPGGNTEAFF,TGTGCCAGCAGCCAAGATTTGACTCCCGGAGGGAACACTGAAGCTTTCTTT
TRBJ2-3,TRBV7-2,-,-,CASSFQTIVQGSPDTQYF,TGTGCCAGCAGCTTCCAAACGATAGTACAGGGCTCCCCAGATACGCAGTATTTT
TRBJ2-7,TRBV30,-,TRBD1,CAWSWTGPSSYEQYF,TGTGCCTGGAGTTGGACAGGGCCCTCCTCCTACGAGCAGTACTTC
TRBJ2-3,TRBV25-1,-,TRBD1,CASRGTASTDTQYF,TGTGCCAGCAGGGGGACAGCCAGCACAGATACGCAGTATTTT
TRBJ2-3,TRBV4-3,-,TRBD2,CASSQEAGGRIADTQYF,TGCGCCAGCAGCCAAGAAGCGGGGGGGCGTATCGCAGATACGCAGTATTTT
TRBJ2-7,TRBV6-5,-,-,CASSNRYEQYF,TGTGCCAGCAGTAACCGGTACGAGCAGTACTTC
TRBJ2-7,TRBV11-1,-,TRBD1,CASSRNRDSLEQYF,TGTGCCAGCAGCAGAAACCGGGACAGCCTTGAGCAGTACTTC
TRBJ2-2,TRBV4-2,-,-,CASSGLKNTGELFF,TGTGCCAGCAGCGGACTAAAGAACACCGGGGAGCTGTTTTTT
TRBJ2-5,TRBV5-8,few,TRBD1,CASSLGFGAGGFQETQYF,TGTGCCAGCAGCTTGGGCTTCGGGGCAGGGGGATTCCAAGAGACCCAGTACTTC
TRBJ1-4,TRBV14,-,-,CASSQDTGTTNEKLFF,TGTGCCAGCAGCCAAGATACGGGGACAACTAATGAAAAACTGTTTTTT
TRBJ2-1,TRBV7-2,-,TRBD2,CASSPGGGIYNEQFF,TGTGCCAGCAGCCCTGGCGGGGGGATCTACAATGAGCAGTTCTTC
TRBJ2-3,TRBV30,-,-,CAWSPGSSSVGTDTQYF,TGTGCCTGGAGTCCGGGGTCCTCTAGCGTCGGCACAGATACGCAGTATTTT
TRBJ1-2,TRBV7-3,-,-,CASSLFRGADYTF,TGTGCCAGCAGCTTATTCCGGGGGGCGGACTACACCTTC
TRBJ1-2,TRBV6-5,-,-,CASRTTGNRGYTF,TGTGCCAGCAGAACCACAGGGAATCGCGGCTACACCTTC
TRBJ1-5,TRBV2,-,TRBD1,CASGSGTGGNQPQHF,TGTGCCAGCGGATCCGGGACAGGGGGCAATCAGCCCCAGCATTTT
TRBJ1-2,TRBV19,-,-,CASSMRAGTTTIGYTF,TGTGCCAGTAGTATGAGGGCCGGGACAACCACTATTGGCTACACCTTC
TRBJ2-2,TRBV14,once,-,CASSHRQVGNTGELFF,TGTGCCAGCAGCCACCGTCAGGTCGGGAACACCGGGGAGCTGTTTTTT
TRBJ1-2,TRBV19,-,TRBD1,CASQGALPYGYTF,TGTGCCAGCCAGGGGGCTCTGCCCTATGGCTACACCTTC
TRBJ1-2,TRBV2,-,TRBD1,CASSGSGQRYGYTF,TGTGCCAGCAGTGGCTCGGGACAGCGCTATGGCTACACCTTC
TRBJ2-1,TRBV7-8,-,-,CASSADRAYNEQFF,TGTGCCAGCAGCGCTGACAGAGCCTACAATGAGCAGTTCTTC
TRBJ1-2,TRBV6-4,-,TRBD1,CASSESQGENGYTF,TGTGCCAGCAGTGAGTCACAGGGGGAGAATGGCTACACCTTC
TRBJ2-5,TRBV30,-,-,CAWSVRGTQYF,TGTGCCTGGAGTGTCCGGGGGACCCAGTACTTC
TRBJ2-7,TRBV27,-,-,CASIGAYEQYF,TGTGCCAGCATCGGGGCCTACGAGCAGTACTTC
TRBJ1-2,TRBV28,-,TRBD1,CASSWGQATGGYTF,TGTGCCAGCAGTTGGGGACAGGCGACCGGGGGCTACACCTTC
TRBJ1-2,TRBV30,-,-,CAWTRYGGKYGYTF,TGTGCCTGGACGAGGTATGGGGGGAAATATGGCTACACCTTC
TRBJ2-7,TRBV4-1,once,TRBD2,CASSQALAGGPGGSEQYF,TGCGCCAGCAGCCAAGCGCTAGCGGGGGGCCCGGGAGGATCCGAGCAGTACTTC
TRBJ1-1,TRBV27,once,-,CASSFAVGGQAFF,TGTGCCAGCAGTTTCGCCGTAGGCGGGCAAGCTTTCTTT
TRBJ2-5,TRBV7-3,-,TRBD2,CASSLSGGVETQYF,TGTGCCAGCAGCTTAAGCGGGGGGGTGGAGACCCAGTACTTC
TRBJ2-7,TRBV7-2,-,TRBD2,CASSLDASGAYEQYF,TGTGCCAGCAGCTTAGATGCTAGCGGGGCCTACGAGCAGTACTTC
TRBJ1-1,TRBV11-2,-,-,CASSLRTETEAFF,TGTGCCAGCAGCTTGAGGACAGAAACTGAAGCTTTCTTT
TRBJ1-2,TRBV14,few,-,CASSLSQGYGYTF,TGTGCCAGCAGCCTAAGTCAGGGGTATGGCTACACCTTC
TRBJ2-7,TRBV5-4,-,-,CASSLPPWTAYEQYF,TGTGCCAGCAGCTTGCCTCCCTGGACAGCCTACGAGCAGTACTTC
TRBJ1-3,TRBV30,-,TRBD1,CASGTGGGNTIYF,TGTGCCTCCGGGACAGGGGGTGGAAACACCATATATTTT
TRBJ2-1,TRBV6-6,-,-,CASTYDSGSYNEQFF,TGTGCCAGCACCTACGACAGTGGCTCCTACAATGAGCAGTTCTTC
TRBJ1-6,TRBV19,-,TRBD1,CASSGGQGYNSPLHF,TGTGCCAGTAGTGGCGGACAGGGTTATAATTCACCCCTCCACTTT
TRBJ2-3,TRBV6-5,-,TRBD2,CASSGLRRGADTQYF,TGTGCCAGCAGCGGTTTGAGGCGGGGGGCAGATACGCAGTATTTT
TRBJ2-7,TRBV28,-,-,CASRTLGYEQYF,TGTGCCAGCAGGACCCTAGGCTACGAGCAGTACTTC
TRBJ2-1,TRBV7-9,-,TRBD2,CASSWGTSGAGEQFF,TGTGCCAGCAGCTGGGGGACTAGCGGGGCTGGTGAGCAGTTCTTC
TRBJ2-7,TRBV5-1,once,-,CASSSELGAYEQYF,TGCGCCAGCAGCTCCGAGTTAGGGGCCTACGAGCAGTACTTC
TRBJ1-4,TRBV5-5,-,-,CASSGTDPGANEKLFF,TGTGCCAGCAGCGGGACTGACCCGGGAGCTAATGAAAAACTGTTTTTT
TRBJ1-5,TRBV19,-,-,CASEREGTIVYSNQPQHF,TGTGCCAGTGAAAGGGAGGGTACGATAGTATATAGCAATCAGCCCCAGCATTTT
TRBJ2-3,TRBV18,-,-,CASSPAYLDGTDTQYF,TGTGCCAGCTCACCAGCTTATCTAGACGGCACAGATACGCAGTATTTT
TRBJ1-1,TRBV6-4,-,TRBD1,CASSRDRTNTEAFF,TGTGCCAGCAGTAGGGACAGAACGAACACTGAAGCTTTCTTT
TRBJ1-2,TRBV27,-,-,CASSSWTGDGTGYTF,TGTGCCAGCAGTTCCTGGACGGGGGACGGAACCGGCTACACCTTC
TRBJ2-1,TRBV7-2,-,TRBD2,CASSPGTSGGANYNEQFF,TGTGCCAGCAGCCCCGGGACTAGCGGGGGGGCGAACTACAATGAGCAGTTCTTC
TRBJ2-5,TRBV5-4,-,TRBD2,CASSSGGLARETQYF,TGTGCCAGCAGCTCGGGGGGTTTGGCAAGAGAGACCCAGTACTTC
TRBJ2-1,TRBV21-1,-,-,CASSTRDRENEQFF,TGTGCCAGCAGCACCCGGGACAGGGAAAATGAGCAGTTCTTC
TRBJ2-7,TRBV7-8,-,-,CASSLGTPYEQYF,TGTGCCAGCAGCTTAGGGACACCCTACGAGCAGTACTTC
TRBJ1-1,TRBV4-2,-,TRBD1,CASSRTGGMNTEAFF,TGTGCCAGCAGCCGGACAGGGGGAATGAACACTGAAGCTTTCTTT
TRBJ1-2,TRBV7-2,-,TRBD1,CASSFDRVDYGYTF,TGTGCCAGCAGCTTTGACAGGGTAGACTATGGCTACACCTTC
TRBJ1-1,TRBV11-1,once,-,CASSSSGGDTEAFF,TGTGCCAGCAGCTCCTCCGGGGGGGACACTGAAGCTTTCTTT